Listed here are 7 T cell receptor beta chains from one sample, sequenced in a study of blood T cell repertoires in COVID-19. Clones were read by immunoSEQ multiplex PCR, and TCRdb kept only the in-frame ones, dropping some. The repertoire holds 130,000 to 150,000 clones, more than 75% seen once, with more than 6.5% in the top ten. Source material: peripheral blood. Receptors originate from a woman aged 50 to 60 with active or convalescent COVID-19.

This clone has only a few counts. The genes are TRBV5-1 and TRBJ1-6; 8 positions agree with TRBD1. CDR1 is SGHRS and CDR2 is YFSETQ in the germline V gene. V was clipped by 4 bases and J by 6 bases; unmatched bases: 6. The CDR3 is 15 amino acids. CDR3 sequence reads: CASSLAGGSNSPLHF. CDR3 in DNA: TGCGCCAGCAGCCTTGCAGGGGGCAGTAATTCACCCCTCCACTTT. Together with reference TRBV5-1 and TRBJ1-6, the CDR3 gives the full variable domain: KAGVTQTPRYLIKTRGQQVTLSCSPISGHRSVSWYQQTPGQGLQFLFEYFSETQRNKGNFPGRFSGRQFSNSRSEMNVSTLELGDSALYLCASSLAGGSNSPLHFGNGTRLTVT.

The chain carries TRBV18 and TRBJ2-7; D possibly corresponds to TRBD1 (6 bases). This CDR3 is 13 amino acids long. V lost 4 bases to trimming and J lost 1 base, with 8 bases between them. CDR1 and CDR2 (germline): KGHSH, LQKENI. CDR3 amino acids: CASSRGQSYEQYF. Written as DNA, the CDR3 is TGTGCCAGCTCACGCGGACAGTCCTACGAGCAGTACTTC.

In this sample, this clone turned up a few times. The rearrangement links TRBV30 to TRBJ1-2, with D maybe TRBD1 (5 bases). The CDR3 covers 13 residues. V dropped 1 base and J dropped 5 bases, with 11 bases sitting between them. The germline V gene has CDR1 GTSNPN and CDR2 SVGIG (reference sequence). The CDR3 loop reads CAWSEGIGYGYTF. In DNA form, the CDR3 reads TGTGCCTGGAGTGAGGGGATAGGGTATGGCTACACCTTC. Full variable domain (missing parts from reference TRBV30 and TRBJ1-2): SQTIHQWPATLVQPVGSPLSLECTVEGTSNPNLYWYRQAAGRGLQLLFYSVGIGQISSEVPQNLSASRPQDRQFILSSKKLLLSDSGFYLCAWSEGIGYGYTFGSGTRLTVV.

This clone was recorded only once. The rearrangement links TRBV6-6 to TRBJ1-5, with a tentative D call TRBD1 (6 bases). From germline, CDR1 is MNHNY and CDR2 SVGAGI (reference sequence). This CDR3 region has 14 residues. The ends were cut back, 7 bases at V and 6 bases at J, with 16 bases in the middle. In DNA form, the CDR3 reads TGTGCCAGCACGGCGGTGGGGGGGGCTCAGCCCCAGCATTTT. Its protein product is CASTAVGGAQPQHF.

The CDR3: CASSFGSNTEAFF. The CDR3 DNA sequence: TGTGCCAGCAGCTTCGGGTCGAACACTGAAGCTTTCTTT. The chain carries TRBV7-3 and TRBJ1-1; D remains ambiguous. The ends were cut back, 3 bases at V and 1 base at J, with 6 bases in the middle. Germline values: CDR1 SGHTA, CDR2 FQGTGA. The CDR3 extends over 13 amino acids.

V and J are TRBV28 and TRBJ2-1; 7 nucleotides match TRBD1. From germline, CDR1 is MDHEN and CDR2 SYDVKM. The CDR3 length is 20 residues. J lost 0 bases, V lost 4 bases, and 18 bases had no gene match. The CDR3 nucleotides read TGTGCCAGCAGTTCCCGACAGGGCCGAACCCTCACGAGCTCCTACAATGAGCAGTTCTTC. Residues: CASSSRQGRTLTSSYNEQFF.

The chain uses TRBV15 and TRBJ1-6, with D possibly being TRBD1 (5 bases). The CDR3 has 18 amino acids. Germline V gives CDR1 LNHNV, CDR2 YYDKDF (reference sequence). Deletions cut 1 base from V and 7 bases from J, with 20 bases between. For the CDR3, the DNA is TGTGCCACCAGCAGAGGAAAGGGGCACATGCAGGCCAATTCACCCCTCCACTTT. Protein sequence: CATSRGKGHMQANSPLHF.